The 3 T cell receptor beta chains reported below all come from one sample, sequenced in a study of PD-1 blockade in mismatch repair-deficient tumors. Clones were sequenced by immunoSEQ multiplex PCR, and TCRdb holds only the in-frame ones, with some missing. The sample lists about 22,000 clones, 84% seen once, with roughly 15% in the top ten. The material sequenced was peripheral blood, taken 2 weeks after starting pembrolizumab. The receptors originated from an adult with mismatch repair-deficient cancer.

The chain couples TRBV5-6 to TRBJ2-7; TRBD1 matches 9 bases. This CDR3 is 13 amino acids long. With V trimmed by 4 bases and J by 4 bases, 3 bases remained unmatched. Germline V CDR1 and CDR2: SGHDT, YYEEEE. The CDR3 bases are TGTGCCAGCAGCGGACAGGGGTGGTACGAGCAGTACTTC. Translated, it gives CASSGQGWYEQYF.

The rearrangement links TRBV7-6 to TRBJ2-6; TRBD1 or TRBD2 may be the D gene (5 bases each). Germline values: CDR1 SGHVS, CDR2 FNYEAQ. This CDR3 has 16 residues. V lost 1 base, J lost 3 bases, and 10 bases lay in between. The CDR3 DNA reads TGTGCCAGCAGCTTAGGAGTGGGGGATGGGGCCAACGTCCTGACTTTC. Protein product: CASSLGVGDGANVLTF. The variable domain in full, with the rest retrieved from reference TRBV7-6 and TRBJ2-6, is GAGVSQSPRYKVTKRGQDVALRCDPISGHVSLYWYRQALGQGPEFLTYFNYEAQQDKSGLPNDRFSAERPEGSISTLTIQRTEQRDSAMYRCASSLGVGDGANVLTFGAGSRLTVL.

The V and J genes are TRBV4-3 and TRBJ2-7, with TRBD1 as a possible D gene (6 bases). Germline CDR1 is LGHNA and CDR2 is YSLEER. V was trimmed by 6 bases and J by 1 base, leaving 13 bases between them. The CDR3 spans 14 residues. CDR3: CASRQQGSSYEQYF. The CDR3 DNA reads TGCGCCAGCAGGCAACAGGGATCGTCCTACGAGCAGTACTTC.